This T cell receptor beta chain appears in the sequencing data of a study of beta chain features in type 1 diabetes. The study reverse transcribed the entire isolated RNA, so it sequenced expressed TCRB transcripts. The repertoire was sequenced with immunoSEQ multiplex PCR; TCRdb's copy has only in-frame clones and lacks some. The top ten clones hold over 0.065% of a sample with about 110,000 clones, under 40% of them seen once. Germline CDR1 reads MNHEY; CDR2 reads SMNVEV (reference sequence). This CDR3 has 16 residues. The V gene end was trimmed by 5 bases and the J gene end by 5 bases; junction bases not matched to a gene: 5.

Sequenced input: stem cell memory CD4+ T cells from blood. The rearrangement uses TRBV27 and TRBJ2-1; 14 bases align to TRBD2. The clonotype originates from a woman aged 18-29 years in good health. In DNA form, the CDR3 reads TGTGCCAGCAGTCACCGACTAGCGGGGGGGAACAATGAGCAGTTCTTC. Translating it yields CASSHRLAGGNNEQFF.